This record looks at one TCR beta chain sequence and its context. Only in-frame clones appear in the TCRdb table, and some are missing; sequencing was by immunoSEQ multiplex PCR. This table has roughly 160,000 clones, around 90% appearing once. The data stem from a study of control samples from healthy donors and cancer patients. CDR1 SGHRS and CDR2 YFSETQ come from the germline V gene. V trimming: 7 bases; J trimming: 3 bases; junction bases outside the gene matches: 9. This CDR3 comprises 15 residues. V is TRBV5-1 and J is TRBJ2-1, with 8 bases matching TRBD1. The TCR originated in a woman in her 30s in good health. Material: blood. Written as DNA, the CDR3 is TGCGCCAGCGGTCAGACAGGGGAGAACTACAATGAGCAGTTCTTC. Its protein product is CASGQTGENYNEQFF. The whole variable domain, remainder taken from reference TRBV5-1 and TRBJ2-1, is KAGVTQTPRYLIKTRGQQVTLSCSPISGHRSVSWYQQTPGQGLQFLFEYFSETQRNKGNFPGRFSGRQFSNSRSEMNVSTLELGDSALYLCASGQTGENYNEQFFGPGTRLTVL.